The 19 T cell receptor beta chains in this list originate from one sample, sequenced in a study of T cells expressing NK-cell markers. TCRdb re-called the 5' RACE reads; one entry per CDR3 protein, DNA not given. This table lists 550,000 or so distinct CDR3 sequences. The sample taken for sequencing was blood T cells: a sorted CD56 or NKG2C T cell subset, CD4+ or CD8+ T cells, or bulk PBMC T cells (not recorded which). These receptors originate from a man aged 18-30 years in good health.

The chain joins TRBV20-1 to TRBJ1-5; as DNA is missing, the TRBD1 call by TCRdb cannot be tested. The CDR3 sequence is 14 residues long. Germline loops: CDR1 DFQATT, CDR2 SNEGSKA (reference sequence). The CDR3 protein is CSAARTVGNQPQHF.

The chain couples TRBV5-1 to TRBJ2-2. Germline V gene sequence: CDR1 SGHRS, CDR2 YFSETQ. The CDR3 is 15 amino acids. The chain's CDR3 is CASNIRTANTGELFF.

This chain uses TRBV28 with TRBJ2-7; the TCRdb D gene call, TRBD2, has no DNA to confirm it. The CDR3 consists of 16 residues. From germline, CDR1 is MDHEN and CDR2 SYDVKM. CDR3 amino acids: CASSAPTGTSAERRYF.

V gene TRBV7-9 combines with J gene TRBJ2-5; TCRdb's D call of TRBD1 is untestable without DNA. Germline CDR1 and CDR2: SEHNR and FQNEAQ (reference sequence). This CDR3 comprises 15 residues. The CDR3: CASSFIGRGTETQYF. Looking up the rest from reference TRBV7-9 and TRBJ2-5 gives the full variable domain: DTGVSQNPRHKITKRGQNVTFRCDPISEHNRLYWYRQTLGQGPEFLTYFQNEAQLEKSRLLSDRFSAERPKGSFSTLEIQRTEQGDSAMYLCASSFIGRGTETQYFGPGTRLLVL.

This chain connects TRBV12-3 or TRBV12-4 to TRBJ2-3; TCRdb proposes TRBD2, but this gene call is untestable without DNA. This CDR3 has 17 amino acids. The CDR3 here is CASSSRRTSARTDTQYF.

This sequence joins TRBV12-3 or TRBV12-4 and TRBJ2-3. The CDR3 covers 13 residues. CDR3 loop: CASSPRFPDTQYF.

V gene TRBV7-2 combines with J gene TRBJ1-5; TCRdb reports TRBD1, a call that lacks DNA to check it against. Germline V gene sequence: CDR1 SGHTA, CDR2 FQGNSA. The CDR3 covers 15 residues. This chain's CDR3 is CASSTDTGKHQPQHF.

The chain recombines TRBV5-1 with TRBJ2-2. The germline V gene has CDR1 SGHRS and CDR2 YFSETQ. The CDR3 has 16 amino acids. CDR3 region: CASSLLRGVDTGELFF.

Here the CDR3 reads CASSLVGEEETQYF. The chain uses TRBV5-6 and TRBJ2-5; TCRdb gives TRBD2 as the D gene, but with no DNA this cannot be confirmed. In germline, CDR1 is SGHDT, CDR2 YYEEEE. The CDR3 covers 14 residues.

The V call is TRBV7-9, the J call TRBJ2-5; the D call from TCRdb, TRBD1, cannot be confirmed without DNA. The CDR3 is made up of 13 amino acids. CDR1 is SEHNR, CDR2 FQNEAQ, per germline (reference sequence). CDR3 residues: CATRTHAQETQYF.

This chain links TRBV28 with TRBJ2-7; the TCRdb call, TRBD1, lacks DNA for checking. The CDR3 is 16 residues long. The germline V gene encodes CDR1 MDHEN and CDR2 SYDVKM. CDR3: CASSLLSGTSPREQYF.

The genes are TRBV5-1 and TRBJ2-1; TCRdb's D call of TRBD2 is untestable without DNA. This CDR3 has 13 residues. CDR1 is SGHRS, CDR2 YFSETQ, per germline. The CDR3 sequence: CASSEGRAGVLFF.

The chain carries TRBV5-5 and TRBJ2-1; there is no DNA to check the TCRdb D call of TRBD2. The germline V gene has CDR1 SGHKS and CDR2 YYEKEE (reference sequence). The CDR3 is made up of 16 amino acids. CDR3 sequence: CASSLAVLAGVHEQFF.

The rearrangement joins TRBV6-5 to TRBJ2-1; the D gene TCRdb calls, TRBD2, cannot be checked with no DNA. Germline V gene data show CDR1 as MNHEY and CDR2 as SVGAGI. The CDR3 consists of 18 residues. This CDR3 reads CASSYNKLALETYNEQFF.

CDR3 residues: CATSIAGGPEQFF. The chain uses TRBV24-1 and TRBJ2-1; absent DNA, TCRdb's TRBD2 call cannot be checked. Germline V gene sequence: CDR1 KGHDR, CDR2 SFDVKD. This CDR3 has 13 residues.

This chain connects TRBV16 to TRBJ1-1. Germline V CDR1 and CDR2: KGHSY, FQNENV. CDR3 length: 15 residues. CDR3 sequence reads: CASSQSDTWNTEAFF.

The chain couples TRBV5-5 to TRBJ2-5; no DNA is available, so the TRBD2 call from TCRdb remains unchecked. The CDR3 sequence is 16 residues long. CDR1 is SGHKS, CDR2 YYEKEE, per germline (reference sequence). The CDR3: CASSQGRFPAPETQYF.

This chain uses TRBV11-2 with TRBJ2-1. Per the germline V gene, CDR1 is SGHAT and CDR2 is FQNNGV. The CDR3 runs 11 residues. CDR3 in amino acids: CASSPDHEQFF.

The V gene is TRBV2, the J gene TRBJ2-1; TCRdb returns TRBD2, unconfirmable since there is no DNA. Germline values: CDR1 SNHLY, CDR2 FYNNEI. The CDR3 runs 15 residues. CDR3 region: CASRDSPALRDEQFF.